Listed here is a single T cell receptor (beta chain). The sample's time point: newly diagnosed GD, antithyroid drugs for less than 3 months. PBMC-derived RNA was used for the TCR library. The data belong to a study of regulatory T cells in long-lasting Graves disease. The V gene's germline CDR1 is SNHLY and CDR2 FYNNEI. This CDR3 is 14 amino acids long. V lost 2 bases and J 6 bases, leaving 11 bases between the germline ends. Construction of TCR beta libraries relied on iRepertoire HTBI primers and on Arm-PCR targeting CDR3 regions. TCRdb ran MiXCR on the multiplex PCR reads and lists one entry per CDR3 protein. The sample lists some 220,000 distinct CDR3 sequences, roughly 19% seen once, with 12% in the top ten. This sample was also put to use in a study of T cells in Graves' hyperthyroidism and ophthalmopathy.

This TCR came from a woman in her twenties or thirties with Graves disease. Source: peripheral blood mononuclear cells (PBMCs), taken at new diagnosis, from a patient treated with antithyroid drugs. This chain joins TRBV2 and TRBJ1-5; no clear D gene. In nucleotides, the CDR3 is TGTGCCAGCAGTGAAAACGGGCCTGGTCAGCCCCAGCATTTT. It specifies CASSENGPGQPQHF. Complete variable domain (other parts from reference TRBV2 and TRBJ1-5): EPEVTQTPSHQVTQMGQEVILRCVPISNHLYFYWYRQILGQKVEFLVSFYNNEISEKSEIFDDQFSVERPDGSNFTLKIRSTKLEDSAMYFCASSENGPGQPQHFGDGTRLSIL.